Here is one T cell receptor beta chain with its context. The antigen remains undetermined. V gave up 8 bases and J gave up 4 bases, with 11 bases separating them. This CDR3 has 12 amino acids. Germline assignment: CDR1 SNHLY and CDR2 FYNNEI. This sample is drawn from a study of CD8 T cells in ankylosing spondylitis. Study-wide points: Clones tied to disease were said to be significantly enriched in matched ankylosing spondylitis synovial fluid. One TCR beta motif, made up of roughly eight highly homologous variants, appeared characteristic of ankylosing spondylitis blood.

As the method for making TCR beta libraries, quantitative 5'-RACE with molecular barcodes was used. MiXCR was run by TCRdb on the 5' RACE reads, yielding one entry per CDR3 protein. Among fewer than 550,000 distinct CDR3 sequences listed, 5.3% were seen once. The sequence derives from a male donor with ankylosing spondylitis. The chain has TRBV2 and TRBJ1-2, with a tentative D call TRBD1 (5 bases). The sample taken for sequencing was blood, either unsorted or a sorted T cell fraction (not recorded which). CDR3 residues: CASRGDLYGYTF. The CDR3 DNA reads TGTGCCAGCCGGGGGGACCTCTATGGCTACACCTTC. Full variable domain (missing parts from reference TRBV2 and TRBJ1-2): EPEVTQTPSHQVTQMGQEVILRCVPISNHLYFYWYRQILGQKVEFLVSFYNNEISEKSEIFDDQFSVERPDGSNFTLKIRSTKLEDSAMYFCASRGDLYGYTFGSGTRLTVV.